This TCR beta chain was captured by sequencing in a study of Ad26.COV2.S vaccination and SARS-CoV-2 variants. Whole-study findings and limits: Comparable non-spike TCR breadth was observed in vaccine and placebo recipients. Reportedly, after vaccination the spike-specific CD8+ and CD4+ T cell responses displayed substantial breadth. Measurements of TCR breadth and depth may have given underestimates of the total T cell responses.

Treatment meaning: some 19 received Ad26.COV2.S at low or high dose, single or two shots; 5 received placebo; per-sample allocation not given. Sampling took place 63 days after the first vaccine or placebo injection. The germline V gene has CDR1 MNHEY and CDR2 SVGAGI. The CDR3 is made up of 14 amino acids. With 6 bases removed from V and 4 bases from J, the gap between germline ends came to 15 bases. Remarks on this clone: What it binds is unknown.

Libraries were prepared by immunoSEQ multiplex PCR; TCRdb keeps only in-frame clonotypes and omits some of them. The repertoire holds 350,000 to 400,000 clones, roughly nine tenths seen once, with 3.5% in the top ten. The source material was peripheral blood, sampled in a trial of Ad26.COV2.S vaccine versus placebo. V is TRBV6-5 and J is TRBJ1-2, with a tentative D call TRBD1 (6 bases). This receptor was taken from a person aged 18-65 years who received the Ad26.COV2.S COVID-19 vaccine or a placebo. CDR3 coding DNA: TGTGCCAGCAGGCCACCACAGGGAACCTATGGCTACACCTTC. Amino acids: CASRPPQGTYGYTF.